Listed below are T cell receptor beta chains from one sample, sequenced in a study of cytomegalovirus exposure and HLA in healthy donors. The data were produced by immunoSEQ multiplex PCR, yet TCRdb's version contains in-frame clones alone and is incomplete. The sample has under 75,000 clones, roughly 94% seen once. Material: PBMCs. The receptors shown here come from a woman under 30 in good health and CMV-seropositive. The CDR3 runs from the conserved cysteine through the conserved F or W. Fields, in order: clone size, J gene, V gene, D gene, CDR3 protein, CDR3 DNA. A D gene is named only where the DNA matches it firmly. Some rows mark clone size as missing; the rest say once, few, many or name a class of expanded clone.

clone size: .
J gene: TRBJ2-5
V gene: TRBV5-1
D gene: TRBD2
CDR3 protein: CASSLVAGEETQYF
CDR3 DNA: TGCGCCAGCAGCTTGGTTGCGGGAGAGGAGACCCAGTACTTC

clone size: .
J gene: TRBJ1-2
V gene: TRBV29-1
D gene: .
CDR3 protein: CSVVSGYGYTF
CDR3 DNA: TGCAGCGTTGTATCCGGCTATGGCTACACCTTC

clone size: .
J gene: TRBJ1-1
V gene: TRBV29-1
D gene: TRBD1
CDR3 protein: CSVVTGMNTEAFF
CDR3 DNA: TGCAGCGTTGTGACAGGGATGAACACTGAAGCTTTCTTT

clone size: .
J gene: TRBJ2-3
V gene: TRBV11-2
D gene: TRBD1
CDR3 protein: CASSYRGVTDTQYF
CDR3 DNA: TGTGCCAGCAGTTACAGGGGCGTCACAGATACGCAGTATTTT

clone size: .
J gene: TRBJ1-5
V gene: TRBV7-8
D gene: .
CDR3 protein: CASSLGWGGSQPQHF
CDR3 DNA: TGTGCCAGCAGCTTAGGATGGGGGGGCAGTCAGCCCCAGCATTTT

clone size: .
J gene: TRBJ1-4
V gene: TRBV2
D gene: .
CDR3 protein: CASSAEQSKLFF
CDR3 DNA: TGTGCCAGCAGTGCGGAACAGTCAAAACTGTTTTTT

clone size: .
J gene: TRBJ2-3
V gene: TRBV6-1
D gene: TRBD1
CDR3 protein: CASSDWTGSNTDTQYF
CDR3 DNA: TGTGCCAGCAGTGACTGGACAGGGAGCAACACAGATACGCAGTATTTT

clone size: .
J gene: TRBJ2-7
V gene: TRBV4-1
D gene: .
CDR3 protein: CASTETGSGEQYF
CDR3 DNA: TGCGCCAGCACCGAAACCGGCAGCGGCGAGCAGTACTTC

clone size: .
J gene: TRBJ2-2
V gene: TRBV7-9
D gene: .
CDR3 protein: CASSLEEASRAGELFF
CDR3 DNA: TGTGCCAGCAGCTTGGAGGAAGCTAGTCGGGCCGGGGAGCTGTTTTTT

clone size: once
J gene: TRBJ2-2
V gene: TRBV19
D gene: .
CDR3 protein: CASSIHEGWVGELFF
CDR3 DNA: TGTGCCAGTAGTATCCACGAGGGATGGGTGGGGGAGCTGTTTTTT

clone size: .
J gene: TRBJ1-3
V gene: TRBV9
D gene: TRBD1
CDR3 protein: CASSVGTGNSGNTIYF
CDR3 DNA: TGTGCCAGCAGCGTCGGGACAGGGAACTCTGGAAACACCATATATTTT

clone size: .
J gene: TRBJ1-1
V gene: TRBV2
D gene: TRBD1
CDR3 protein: CASRPKTGGTEAFF
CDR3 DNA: TGTGCCAGCAGACCGAAAACAGGGGGCACTGAAGCTTTCTTT

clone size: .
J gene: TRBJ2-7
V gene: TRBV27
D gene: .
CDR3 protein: CASSQGWTFEQYF
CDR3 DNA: TGTGCCAGCAGTCAGGGTTGGACGTTCGAGCAGTACTTC

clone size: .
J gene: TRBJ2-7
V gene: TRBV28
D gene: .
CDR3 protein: CASSPDFEQYF
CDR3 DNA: TGTGCCAGCAGTCCGGACTTCGAGCAGTACTTC

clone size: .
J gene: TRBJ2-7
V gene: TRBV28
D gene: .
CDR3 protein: CASSWGRYGRITGYEQYF
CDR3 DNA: TGTGCCAGCAGTTGGGGCCGTTACGGAAGAATCACCGGCTACGAGCAGTACTTC

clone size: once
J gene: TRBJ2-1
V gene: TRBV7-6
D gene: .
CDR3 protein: CASSPHNEQFF
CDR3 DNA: TGTGCCAGCAGCCCTCACAATGAGCAGTTCTTC

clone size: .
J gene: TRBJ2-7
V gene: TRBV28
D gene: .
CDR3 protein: CASSMYLRVVYEQYF
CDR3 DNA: TGTGCCAGCAGTATGTACCTCAGGGTTGTCTACGAGCAGTACTTC

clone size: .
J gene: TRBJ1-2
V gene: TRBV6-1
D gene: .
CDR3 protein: CASSEAHRSYGYTF
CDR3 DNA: TGTGCCAGCAGTGAAGCGCACAGGTCCTATGGCTACACCTTC

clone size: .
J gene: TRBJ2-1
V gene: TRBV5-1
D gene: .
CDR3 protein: CASSSGAGTSYNEQFF
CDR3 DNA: TGCGCCAGCAGCTCAGGTGCGGGTACCTCCTACAATGAGCAGTTCTTC

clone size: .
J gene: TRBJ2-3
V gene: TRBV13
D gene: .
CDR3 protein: CASSKASTDTQYF
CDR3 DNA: TGTGCCAGCAGCAAAGCCTCCACAGATACGCAGTATTTT

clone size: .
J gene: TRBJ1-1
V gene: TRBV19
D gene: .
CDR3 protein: CASKTGNTEAFF
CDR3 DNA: TGTGCCAGTAAAACAGGCAACACTGAAGCTTTCTTT

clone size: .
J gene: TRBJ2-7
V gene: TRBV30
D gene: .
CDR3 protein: CAWSERGEQYF
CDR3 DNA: TGTGCCTGGAGTGAGAGGGGGGAGCAGTACTTC

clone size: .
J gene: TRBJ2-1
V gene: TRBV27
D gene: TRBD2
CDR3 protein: CASILGAGGNNEQFF
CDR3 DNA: TGTGCCAGCATTCTTGGGGCGGGGGGAAACAATGAGCAGTTCTTC

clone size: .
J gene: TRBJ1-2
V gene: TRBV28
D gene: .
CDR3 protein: CASCSRLNYGYTF
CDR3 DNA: TGTGCCAGCTGTTCTAGGCTGAACTATGGCTACACCTTC

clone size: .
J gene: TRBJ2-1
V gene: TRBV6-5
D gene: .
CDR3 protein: CASSYRGTYNEQFF
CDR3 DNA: TGTGCCAGCAGTTACCGCGGAACCTACAATGAGCAGTTCTTC

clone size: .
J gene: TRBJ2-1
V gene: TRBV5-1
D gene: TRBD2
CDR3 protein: CASSLSTSDGYNEQFF
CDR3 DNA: TGCGCCAGCAGCCTAAGTACTAGCGATGGGTACAATGAGCAGTTCTTC

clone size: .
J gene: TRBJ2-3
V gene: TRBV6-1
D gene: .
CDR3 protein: CASSEVGGETDTQYF
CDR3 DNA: TGTGCCAGCAGTGAAGTGGGAGGTGAAACAGATACGCAGTATTTT

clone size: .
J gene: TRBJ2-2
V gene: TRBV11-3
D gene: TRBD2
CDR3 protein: CASSSGTSITGELFF
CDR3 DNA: TGTGCCAGCAGCTCCGGGACTAGCATCACCGGGGAGCTGTTTTTT

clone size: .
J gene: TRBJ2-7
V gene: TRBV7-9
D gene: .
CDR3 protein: CASGDTNSYEQYF
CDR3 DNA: TGTGCCAGCGGGGACACCAACTCCTACGAGCAGTACTTC

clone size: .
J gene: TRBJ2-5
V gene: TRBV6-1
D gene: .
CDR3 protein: CASSDSGTVHQTQYF
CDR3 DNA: TGTGCCAGCAGTGACTCAGGGACTGTACACCAGACCCAGTACTTC

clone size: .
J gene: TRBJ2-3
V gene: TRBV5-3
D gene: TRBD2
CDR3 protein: CARRIRGLAGAPPSTDTQYF
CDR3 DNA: TGTGCCAGAAGAATACGGGGGCTAGCGGGGGCTCCGCCTAGCACAGATACGCAGTATTTT

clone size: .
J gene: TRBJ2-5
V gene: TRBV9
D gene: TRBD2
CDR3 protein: CASSISGGAVETQYF
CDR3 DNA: TGTGCCAGCAGCATTAGCGGGGGGGCCGTAGAGACCCAGTACTTC

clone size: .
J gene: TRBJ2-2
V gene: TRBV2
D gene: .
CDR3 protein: CASKVQVWWELFF
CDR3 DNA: TGTGCCAGCAAGGTCCAGGTTTGGTGGGAGCTGTTTTTT

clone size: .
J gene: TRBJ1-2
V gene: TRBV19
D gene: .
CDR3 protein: CASSPLQGPSNYGYTF
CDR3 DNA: TGTGCCAGTAGTCCCCTACAGGGCCCGTCTAACTATGGCTACACCTTC

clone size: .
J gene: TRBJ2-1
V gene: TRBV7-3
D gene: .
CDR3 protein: CASSETSGEQFF
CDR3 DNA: TGTGCCAGCAGCGAAACCTCAGGTGAGCAGTTCTTC